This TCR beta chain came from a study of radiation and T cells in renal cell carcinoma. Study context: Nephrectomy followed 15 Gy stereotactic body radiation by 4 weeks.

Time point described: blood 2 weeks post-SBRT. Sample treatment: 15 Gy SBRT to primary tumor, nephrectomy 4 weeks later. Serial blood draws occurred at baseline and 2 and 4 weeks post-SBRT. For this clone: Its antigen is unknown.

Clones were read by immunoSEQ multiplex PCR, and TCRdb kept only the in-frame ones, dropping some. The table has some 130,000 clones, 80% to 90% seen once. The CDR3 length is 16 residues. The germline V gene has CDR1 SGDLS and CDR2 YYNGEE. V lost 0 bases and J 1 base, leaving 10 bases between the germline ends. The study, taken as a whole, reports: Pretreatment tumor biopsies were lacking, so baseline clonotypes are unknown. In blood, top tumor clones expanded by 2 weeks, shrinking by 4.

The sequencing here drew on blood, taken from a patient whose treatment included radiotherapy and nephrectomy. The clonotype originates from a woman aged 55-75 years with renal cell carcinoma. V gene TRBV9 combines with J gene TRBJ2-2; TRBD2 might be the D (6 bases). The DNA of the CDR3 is TGTGCCAGCAGCGTAGGGGGGGTCCTGAACACCGGGGAGCTGTTTTTT. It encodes CASSVGGVLNTGELFF.